This T cell receptor beta chain was captured in a study of T cells expressing NK-cell markers (dated by TCRdb to about 2020). For the wider study: Three sorted T-cell subsets (CD3+CD56+NKG2C+, CD3+CD56+NKG2C- and CD3+CD56-NKG2C+) from under ten donors had their TCR beta-chain repertoires profiled. Seven of the eight sequenced donors were HCMV-seropositive and one was HCMV-seronegative. Randomly selected healthy volunteers, three men and five women, were used as the eight sequenced donors. Illumina HiSeq 2000/2500, MiSeq or NextSeq was used to sequence libraries as 2 x 150 bp reads.

Broad study findings and their caveats: It remained unclear whether the expanded NKG2C-expressing T cell clones were specific for HCMV antigens. In five to seven donors, the dominant CD3+CD56+NKG2C+ clonotypes were found to rank among the top 10 CD8+ clonotypes and to make up roughly 1.0-7.5% of CD8+ T cells. Those dominant clonotypes were again the most abundant among CD3+CD56-NKG2C+ cells in a few donors, at roughly 25-60.1%.

In regard to this clonotype: Its binding antigen is unknown.

The data were produced on an Illumina HiSeq 2000. The TCR beta cDNA libraries were made using 5'RACE template switching, a step that added both a universal primer site and unique molecular identifiers. Priming for cDNA synthesis came from the TCR beta constant segment, and two successive PCR amplification steps followed. The authors' analysis ran thus. Reads were demultiplexed and grouped by UMI with MIGEC, and clonotypes were assembled and quantified with MiTCR. To exclude erroneous sequences, only TCR cDNA sequences supported by at least two reads were retained. The tcR package was used for downstream repertoire analysis, with clonotypes matched between fractions based on CDR3 nucleotide sequence plus V segment. VDJmatch was used to annotate antigen specificity against VDJdb, with one amino acid substitution in CDR3 permitted. TCRdb reprocessed the sequencing reads and holds a single record per CDR3 protein sequence, with no DNA. The V and J calls shown here were made by TCRdb, not taken from the authors' results. The table for this sample lists about 260,000 distinct CDR3 sequences. The ten largest clones add up to around 0.42% of the sample.

A commercial ELISA kit detecting HCMV-specific IgG in serum was used to determine HCMV serostatus. Ficoll density gradient centrifugation was used to isolate peripheral blood mononuclear cells from blood. CDR1 and CDR2 (SGHDT, YYEEEE) derive from the germline V gene. The CDR3 holds 17 amino acids from the cysteine to the phenylalanine. No DNA is listed. The chain couples TRBV5-6 to TRBJ1-3; TCRdb picks TRBD1, but there is no DNA to check that call. This TCR came from a man in his late teens or twenties in good health. Donor details come from another sample of the same person, matched by shared clones. The sequencing sample was made of blood T cells: a sorted CD56 or NKG2C T cell subset, CD4+ or CD8+ T cells, or bulk PBMC T cells (not recorded which). The CDR3 in this case is CASSLTLGGSSGNTIYF.